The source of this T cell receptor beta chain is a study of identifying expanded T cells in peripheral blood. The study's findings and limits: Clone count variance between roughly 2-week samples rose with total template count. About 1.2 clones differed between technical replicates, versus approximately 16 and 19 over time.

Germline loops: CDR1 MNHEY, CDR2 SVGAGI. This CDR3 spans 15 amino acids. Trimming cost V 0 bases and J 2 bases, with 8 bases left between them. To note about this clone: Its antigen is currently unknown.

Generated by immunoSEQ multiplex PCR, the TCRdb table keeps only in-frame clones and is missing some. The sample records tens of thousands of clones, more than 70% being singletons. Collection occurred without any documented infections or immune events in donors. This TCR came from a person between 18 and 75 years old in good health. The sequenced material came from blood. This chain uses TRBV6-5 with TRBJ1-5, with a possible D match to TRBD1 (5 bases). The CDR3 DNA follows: TGTGCCAGCAGTTACTCGGGGGGGGGCAATCAGCCCCAGCATTTT. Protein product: CASSYSGGGNQPQHF.